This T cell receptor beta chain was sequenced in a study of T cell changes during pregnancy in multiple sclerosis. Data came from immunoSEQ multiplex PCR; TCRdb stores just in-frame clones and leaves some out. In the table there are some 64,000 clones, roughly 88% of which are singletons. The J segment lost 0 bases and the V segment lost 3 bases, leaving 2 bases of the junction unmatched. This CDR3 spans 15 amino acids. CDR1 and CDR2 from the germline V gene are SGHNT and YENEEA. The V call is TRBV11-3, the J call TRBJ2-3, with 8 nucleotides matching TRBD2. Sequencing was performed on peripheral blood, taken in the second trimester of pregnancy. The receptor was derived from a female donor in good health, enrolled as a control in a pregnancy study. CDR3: CASSFTSGSTDTQYF. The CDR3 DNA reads TGTGCCAGCAGCTTCACTAGCGGAAGCACAGATACGCAGTATTTT.